What follows are 29 T cell receptor beta chains derived from one specimen sequenced in a study of post-analysis software for immune sequencing data. Study-level findings and limits: Five TRBV segments occurring more often in patients than controls included TRBV5-6, TRBV5-1 and TRBV20-1.

Incorporated into the TCR beta cDNA libraries were unique molecular identifiers, which served to reduce PCR and sequencing biases. MiXCR was run by TCRdb on the PCR reads, yielding one entry per CDR3 protein. The sample contains about 820,000 distinct CDR3 sequences, approximately 57% of which appear only once. These receptors have no known antigen. Material: blood. The receptor source for this set is a girl under 18 with multiple sclerosis.

This clonotype was detected only a few times. This rearrangement joins TRBV5-4 to TRBJ2-1; maybe TRBD2 (7 bases). V lost 3 bases, J lost 9 bases, and 22 bases lay in between. CDR3 length equals 16 residues. Germline V lookup: CDR1 SGHNT, CDR2 YYREEE (reference sequence). The CDR3 region is CASSWGGSGVRSEQFF. The CDR3 nucleotides are TGTGCCAGCAGCTGGGGGGGCTCAGGGGTTCGGAGTGAGCAGTTCTTC.

This chain joins TRBV20-1 and TRBJ2-3, with TRBD2 identical over 11 bases. The CDR3 consists of 15 residues. Per the germline V gene, CDR1 is DFQATT and CDR2 is SNEGSKA (reference sequence). V lost 6 bases to trimming and J lost 2 bases; unmatched junction nucleotides: 7. In DNA form, the CDR3 reads TGCAGTGCGTACCTAGCGGGAGGACTCACAGATACGCAGTATTTT. This translates into CSAYLAGGLTDTQYF.

This clonotype was seen a handful of times. The chain is built from TRBV12-3 or TRBV12-4 and TRBJ2-1, with D unresolved. This CDR3 has 16 residues. V lost 5 bases and J lost 2, with 16 bases in between. The CDR3 bases are TGTGCCAGCAGTCCCCCGGGCCGATCCCCCTACAATGAGCAGTTCTTC. Its protein product is CASSPPGRSPYNEQFF.

This chain uses TRBV3-1 with TRBJ2-7; tentatively, D is TRBD2 (6 bases). The end of the DNA fits TRBJ2-1 better, so the J call may be wrong. Germline V CDR1 and CDR2: LGHDT, YNNKEL (reference sequence). CDR3 size: 16 residues. CDR3 amino acids: CASSHLAGGLYNEQFF. The CDR3 nucleotides read TGTGCCAGCAGCCATCTAGCTGGGGGGTTATACAATGAGCAGTTCTTC.

The CDR3 loop is CASSLYTRGKNEQFF. CDR3 in DNA: TGTGCCAGCAGCTTATACACCCGGGGTAAGAATGAGCAGTTCTTC. The V call is TRBV7-3, the J call TRBJ2-1; weak D call: TRBD2 (5 bases). CDR3 length equals 15 residues. The V end was cut by 2 bases, the J end by 7 bases, with 15 bases between. CDR1 SGHTA and CDR2 FQGTGA come from the germline V gene.

This clonotype was detected only a few times. V is TRBV14 and J is TRBJ2-5; possible D gene TRBD2, 6 bases. V was clipped by 4 bases and J by 4 bases, with 19 bases between them. The germline CDR1 and CDR2 sequences are SGHDN and FVKESK. The CDR3 sequence is 16 residues long. CDR3: CASSLLSGREAETQYF. As DNA, the CDR3 is TGTGCCAGCAGCCTTTTATCGGGCAGGGAGGCAGAGACCCAGTACTTC.

V is TRBV7-2 and J is TRBJ2-7, with D hard to call. CDR3 length equals 14 residues. Germline CDR1 reads SGHTA; CDR2 reads FQGNSA. Trimming took 1 base from V and 6 from J, leaving 13 bases between them. For the CDR3, the DNA is TGTGCCAGCAGCTTAGGTTCCCAAGGTCTCGAGCAGTACTTC. This translates into CASSLGSQGLEQYF.

The DNA for the CDR3 is TGCAGCGTTGAGTCTAACTATGGCTACACCTTC. Its protein product is CSVESNYGYTF. The chain combines TRBV29-1 with TRBJ1-2, with unresolved D. The V gene lost 3 bases and the J gene lost 0 bases, with 2 bases spanning the gap. The CDR3 is 11 amino acids. In germline, CDR1 is SQVTM, CDR2 ANQGSEA.

In this sample, this clonotype turned up a few times. The V gene is TRBV3-1, the J gene TRBJ1-2; tentative D call: TRBD1 (5 bases). The germline CDR1 and CDR2 sequences are LGHDT and YNNKEL (reference sequence). The length of the CDR3 is 14 residues. The V and J ends lost 0 bases and 6 bases respectively, with 11 bases between them. The CDR3 coding sequence is TGTGCCAGCAGCCAAGATGTGGCAGGGAATGGCTACACCTTC. This translates into CASSQDVAGNGYTF.

The chain carries TRBV18 and TRBJ2-7, with D unclear. V lost 6 bases and J 3 bases, leaving 12 bases between the germline ends. This CDR3 is built from 13 residues. Germline V gives CDR1 KGHSH, CDR2 LQKENI. The CDR3 loop is CASSQTSNYEQYF. The CDR3 region has the DNA TGTGCCAGCTCTCAAACGTCGAACTACGAGCAGTACTTC. Supplemented by reference TRBV18 and TRBJ2-7, the full variable domain reads NAGVMQNPRHLVRRRGQEARLRCSPMKGHSHVYWYRQLPEEGLKFMVYLQKENIIDESGMPKERFSAEFPKEGPSILRIQQVVRGDSAAYFCASSQTSNYEQYFGPGTRLTVT.

The chain employs TRBV20-1 and TRBJ2-5, with TRBD2 matching 11 bases. V was pared by 1 base and J by 4 bases, with 14 bases of the junction left unmatched. The CDR3 covers 18 residues. The V gene's germline CDR1 is DFQATT and CDR2 SNEGSKA (reference sequence). CDR3 in DNA: TGCAGTGCTAGAGGGTTACTAGCGGGAGACCAAAGGGGAGAGACCCAGTACTTC. Amino acids: CSARGLLAGDQRGETQYF.

The rearrangement links TRBV29-1 to TRBJ1-2; no definite D call. This CDR3 has 13 residues. The germline V and J ends were trimmed by 0 bases and 2 bases, with 7 bases remaining between them. Germline values: CDR1 SQVTM, CDR2 ANQGSEA. For the CDR3, the DNA is TGCAGCGTTGAAGAATCTCCCAACTATGGCTACACCTTC. It codes for CSVEESPNYGYTF.

This chain joins TRBV7-2 and TRBJ2-7, with D uncertain. V dropped 0 bases and J dropped 7 bases, with 13 bases sitting between them. The CDR3 contains 14 residues. Per the germline V gene, CDR1 is SGHTA and CDR2 is FQGNSA. CDR3 sequence (DNA): TGTGCCAGCAGCTTAGCATTAGTAGGTAGGGAGCAGTACTTC. Translated: CASSLALVGREQYF.

V gene TRBV20-1 combines with J gene TRBJ1-1; D remains unclear. CDR1 is DFQATT and CDR2 is SNEGSKA in the germline V gene (reference sequence). Trimming cost V 3 bases and J 4 bases, with 12 bases left between them. The CDR3 sequence is 13 residues long. CDR3 nucleotides: TGCAGTGCTAGTTCCCGAGGCATCACTGAAGCTTTCTTT. Amino acid sequence: CSASSRGITEAFF.

This chain uses TRBV15 with TRBJ1-2; 7 nucleotides line up with TRBD1. This CDR3 region has 17 residues. V lost 2 bases to trimming and J lost 4 bases; unmatched junction nucleotides: 13. The germline gives CDR1 LNHNV, CDR2 YYDKDF (reference sequence). CDR3 sequence reads: CATSRPEGAGATYGYTF. The CDR3 DNA follows: TGTGCCACCAGCAGACCCGAGGGGGCAGGGGCGACCTATGGCTACACCTTC.

The chain couples TRBV12-3 or TRBV12-4 to TRBJ2-3; D remains ambiguous. The CDR3 covers 15 residues. Trimming stripped 6 bases from V and 2 bases from J, with 15 bases between. CDR3 in DNA: TGTGCCAGCAGCAGACTCTTGCCTCCCACAGATACGCAGTATTTT. It specifies CASSRLLPPTDTQYF.

The genes are TRBV7-9 and TRBJ2-3, with TRBD1 matching over 8 bases. Germline CDR1 and CDR2: SEHNR and FQNEAQ (reference sequence). J was trimmed by 6 bases and V by 5 bases; bases with no gene match: 13. There are 16 residues in the CDR3. The CDR3 protein is CASSPPPDRAIDTQYF. The CDR3, as DNA: TGTGCCAGCAGCCCCCCTCCGGACAGGGCGATCGATACGCAGTATTTT.

The chain uses TRBV5-6 and TRBJ1-4, with TRBD1 as a possible D gene (5 bases). This CDR3 has 14 residues. The ends were cut back, 2 bases at V and 8 bases at J, with 13 bases in the middle. Germline V gene data show CDR1 as SGHDT and CDR2 as YYEEEE. Here the CDR3 DNA reads TGTGCCAGCAGCTTAACAGGATCAGGCGAAAAACTGTTTTTT. Translating it yields CASSLTGSGEKLFF.

The chain combines TRBV27 with TRBJ2-5; TRBD2 matches at 10 bases. Per germline, CDR1 MNHEY and CDR2 SMNVEV (reference sequence). Unmatched junction bases numbered 11, after V lost 2 bases and J lost 2 bases. CDR3 length equals 18 residues. Written as DNA, the CDR3 is TGTGCCAGCAGTTTACGAGCGGGAGGGTCGTTTGGTCAAGAGACCCAGTACTTC. This gives the protein CASSLRAGGSFGQETQYF.

The chain combines TRBV10-3 with TRBJ2-7; 7 bases fit TRBD1. Germline loops: CDR1 ENHRY, CDR2 SYGVKD. The CDR3 spans 14 residues. The junction had 12 bases not matched to a gene; V was cut back by 6 bases and J by 7 bases. DNA for the CDR3: TGTGCCATCAGGCCCGGGACAGAATTTGGGGAGCAGTACTTC. Protein product: CAIRPGTEFGEQYF.

The V and J genes are TRBV7-3 and TRBJ2-5, with a tentative D call TRBD2 (6 bases). The CDR3 has 15 residues. Trimming shortened V by 2 bases and J by 2 bases, and 12 bases separated the two germline ends. CDR1 is SGHTA, CDR2 FQGTGA, per germline. The CDR3 loop is CASSLVLAPQETQYF. In DNA, the CDR3 is TGTGCCAGCAGCTTAGTCCTAGCGCCACAAGAGACCCAGTACTTC.

This chain uses TRBV5-1 with TRBJ2-5; the match to TRBD1 covers 7 bases. Trimming cost V 4 bases and J 1 base; bases outside gene matches: 4. CDR1 is SGHRS, CDR2 YFSETQ, per germline. The CDR3 is 14 amino acids. CDR3 DNA: TGCGCCAGCAGCGTTGGGACAGCCCAAGAGACCCAGTACTTC. It yields the protein CASSVGTAQETQYF.

The CDR3 DNA sequence: TGTGCCATCAGCGCCGGGGCCCAGAACACTGAAGCTTTCTTT. This sequence encodes CAISAGAQNTEAFF. The V and J genes are TRBV10-3 and TRBJ1-1; TRBD1 is a possible D gene (5 bases). V gave up 6 bases and J gave up 1 base, with 12 bases separating them. The CDR3 contains 14 residues. Germline V gene data show CDR1 as ENHRY and CDR2 as SYGVKD.

The chain is built from TRBV10-3 and TRBJ1-2; 7 nucleotides agree with TRBD1. J lost 1 base, V lost 4 bases, and 6 bases had no gene match. This CDR3 is built from 15 residues. Germline lookup yields CDR1 ENHRY and CDR2 SYGVKD. The CDR3 reads CAISATGVINYGYTF. The CDR3 region has the DNA TGTGCCATCAGTGCCACAGGGGTGATTAACTATGGCTACACCTTC.

This chain connects TRBV29-1 to TRBJ2-1; D gene ambiguous. Germline V lookup: CDR1 SQVTM, CDR2 ANQGSEA. V gave up 0 bases and J gave up 4 bases, with 13 bases separating them. The CDR3 totals 15 residues. The CDR3 loop reads CSVEDLESEYNEQFF. CDR3 nucleotides: TGCAGCGTTGAAGATCTGGAGTCAGAGTACAATGAGCAGTTCTTC.

The V gene is TRBV10-2, the J gene TRBJ1-2; D unresolved. The CDR3 has 11 residues. Trimming pared 6 bases from V and 6 bases from J, leaving 8 bases between. Germline V gene lookup returns CDR1 WSHSY and CDR2 SAAADI. The CDR3 spells CASSTRDGYTF. DNA for the CDR3: TGCGCCAGCAGCACAAGAGATGGCTACACCTTC.

This clonotype was seen only a few times. The chain employs TRBV15 and TRBJ2-7, with a possible D match to TRBD2 (6 bases). Germline-derived CDR1 and CDR2 are LNHNV and YYDKDF (reference sequence). Trimming left V 0 bases short and J 4 bases short, with 19 bases between. There are 17 residues in the CDR3. As DNA, the CDR3 is TGTGCCACCAGCAGAGATCGTTGGGACTCATATGGGTACGAGCAGTACTTC. It is translated as CATSRDRWDSYGYEQYF.

This rearrangement joins TRBV20-1 to TRBJ1-1; possible D gene TRBD1, 5 bases. Germline CDR1 and CDR2: DFQATT and SNEGSKA (reference sequence). This CDR3 spans 14 amino acids. The V and J ends lost 6 bases and 2 bases respectively, with 16 bases between them. Written as DNA, the CDR3 is TGCAGTGCCAAATCGGGGACGATTAACACTGAAGCTTTCTTT. Translated: CSAKSGTINTEAFF.

The V and J genes are TRBV14 and TRBJ2-7; TRBD1 might be the D (5 bases). Trimming took off 5 bases at V and 5 bases at J, with 13 bases between the two ends. The CDR3 spans 13 residues. Germline CDR1 reads SGHDN; CDR2 reads FVKESK. CDR3 nucleotides: TGTGCCAGCAGCGAAGGGGCTAAGAACGAGCAGTACTTC. This codes for CASSEGAKNEQYF.